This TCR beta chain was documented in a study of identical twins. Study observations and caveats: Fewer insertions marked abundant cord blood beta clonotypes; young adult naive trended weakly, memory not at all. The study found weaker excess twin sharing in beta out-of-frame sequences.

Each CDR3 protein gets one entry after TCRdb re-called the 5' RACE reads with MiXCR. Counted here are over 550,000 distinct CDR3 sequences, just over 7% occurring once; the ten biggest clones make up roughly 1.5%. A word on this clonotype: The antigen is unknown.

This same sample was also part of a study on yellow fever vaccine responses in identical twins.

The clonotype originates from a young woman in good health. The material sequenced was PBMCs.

CDR3 sequence reads: CASSLAVPGTGSGYTF. CDR3 nucleotide sequence: TGTGCCAGCAGTTTAGCGGTGCCGGGGACAGGCTCGGGCTACACCTTC. The chain is built from TRBV12-3 or TRBV12-4 and TRBJ1-2; 8 bases are shared with TRBD1. J lost 8 bases, V lost 0 bases, and 11 bases had no gene match. The length of the CDR3 is 16 residues.